This record concerns one T cell receptor (beta chain) sequence. Its antigen is not identified. Unique molecular identifiers tagged the TCRbeta library. Each CDR3 protein gets one entry after TCRdb re-called the PCR reads with MiXCR. Among 700,000 or so distinct CDR3 sequences listed, 10% to 15% were seen once. The record originates from a study of T-cell reconstitution after alpha-beta-depleted transplantation in children. Study observations and caveats: Diversity and T-cell counts at one year after transplant derived mostly from new T cells. There were some patients whose high TCRbeta diversity at day 60 came from surviving recipient T cells and thymic progenitors.

The TCR was taken from a girl aged 2 to 9 with congenital amegakaryocytic thrombocytopenia, due to receive a stem cell transplant. This specimen consisted of PBMCs, obtained before TCRalphabeta/CD19-depleted stem cell transplant.

This chain's CDR3 is CASSFRGFSGTKSSYNEQFF. The DNA for the CDR3 is TGCGCCAGCAGCTTTCGGGGCTTCAGCGGGACCAAAAGCTCCTACAATGAGCAGTTCTTC. The chain combines TRBV5-1 with TRBJ2-1; 7 bases agree with TRBD2. Germline loops: CDR1 SGHRS, CDR2 YFSETQ. V lost 2 bases and J lost 0; bases outside the gene matches: 17. The CDR3 is 20 amino acids.